This TCR beta chain was captured in a study of shared clonotypes between healthy human individuals. Background on the study: Three plates each covered CD4 naive and memory; CD8 naive two, CD8 memory one.

Trimming took off 3 bases at V and 2 bases at J, with 11 bases between the two ends. The CDR3 consists of 15 residues. CDR1 and CDR2 (germline): SSHAT, FNYEAQ (reference sequence). The data were produced by immunoSEQ multiplex PCR, yet TCRdb's version contains in-frame clones alone and is incomplete. This sample has a few million clones, with under 95% found just once. The gene calls are TRBV7-7 and TRBJ1-3; no clear D gene. The sequenced material came from naive CD4+ T cells from PBMCs. Subset given: CD45RA+ positively selected. The receptor's source is a man between 18 and 29 years old in good health. Some clones in this sample may be carry-over from other donors' samples. The CDR3 spells CASSLGNSAGNTIYF. DNA for the CDR3: TGTGCCAGCAGCTTGGGGAACTCGGCTGGAAACACCATATATTTT. The whole variable domain, filled in from reference TRBV7-7 and TRBJ1-3, reads GAGVSQSPRYKVTKRGQDVTLRCDPISSHATLYWYQQALGQGPEFLTYFNYEAQPDKSGLPSDRFSAERPEGSISTLTIQRTEQRDSAMYRCASSLGNSAGNTIYFGEGSWLTVV.